This T cell receptor (beta chain) was retrieved from a study of control samples from healthy donors and cancer patients. CDR1 is SGHTA, CDR2 FQGTGA, per germline. The trim removed 4 bases at V and 7 bases at J, leaving 18 bases unmatched. The CDR3 runs 17 residues. The table came from immunoSEQ multiplex PCR; TCRdb's copy has only in-frame clones and leaves some out. This sample has about 100,000 clones, with about 80% found just once. The sequence came from a young man in good health. The sequenced material came from blood. The rearrangement joins TRBV7-3 to TRBJ1-1; 7 bases fit TRBD1. The CDR3 sequence: CASSSTLNGQANYEAFF. CDR3 DNA sequence: TGTGCCAGCAGCTCTACCCTAAACGGACAGGCAAACTATGAAGCTTTCTTT.